This TCR beta chain was found in a study of shared clonotypes between healthy human individuals. The CDR3 consists of 16 residues. V shed 6 bases and J 1 base; nucleotides not matched to a gene: 7. Germline assignment: CDR1 MDHEN and CDR2 SYDVKM. The data were produced by immunoSEQ multiplex PCR, yet TCRdb's version contains in-frame clones alone and is incomplete. Of over 950,000 clones listed, around three quarters are singletons. Participating donors were healthy, HIV-negative adults free of recent acute infections or vaccinations. The chain couples TRBV28 to TRBJ2-2; 8 bases are a match to TRBD2. The clonotype comes from a man aged 18 to 30 in good health. Some clones in this sample may be carry-over from other donors' samples. The sequenced sample was memory CD4+ T cells from PBMCs. Subset noted: CD45RA-negative fraction. As DNA, the CDR3 is TGTGCCAGCAGGACGCGGGAGGACGGGAACACCGGGGAGCTGTTTTTT. Encoded protein: CASRTREDGNTGELFF.